One T cell receptor beta chain is described in this entry. Under the authors' procedure: Reference gene primer amplification gave nucleated cell count estimates. Clones were read by immunoSEQ multiplex PCR, and TCRdb kept only the in-frame ones, dropping some. That table supplies the V and J calls and clone size; D and trimming were determined from the DNA. The sample lists approximately 350,000 clones; almost 90% were seen once. The CDR3 is 18 amino acids. V lost 2 bases, J lost 0 bases, and 10 bases stayed unmatched. Germline values: CDR1 SGHVT, CDR2 SQSDAQ. This record comes from a study of blood T cell repertoires in COVID-19. Across the study: The United States, Italy and Spain supplied acute and convalescent COVID-19 samples. In each case, the material was cDNA or gDNA derived from T cells, B-cell-depleted T cells, or PBMCs.

Patients of the Seattle cohort, enrolled during active infection, were followed longitudinally. The source material was peripheral blood. The TCR was taken from a woman in her seventies with COVID-19, enrolled during active disease. The chain links TRBV7-4 to TRBJ1-5, with 7 bases lining up with TRBD1. CDR3 loop: CASSLPLGYRGSNQPQHF. DNA of the CDR3: TGTGCCAGCAGCTTACCCCTTGGATACAGGGGTAGCAATCAGCCCCAGCATTTT.